This T cell receptor (beta chain) comes out of a study of shared clonotypes between healthy human individuals. Study-level points and caveats: Richness estimates generally favored naive over memory subsets.

The V gene's germline CDR1 is SGHTA and CDR2 FQGTGA. This CDR3 spans 14 amino acids. V shed 4 bases and J shed 4 bases, with 12 bases lying between them. This clone was seen a handful of times. The antigen is undetermined. Some clones are missing from TCRdb's copy, which holds only in-frame ones; the method was immunoSEQ multiplex PCR. This table holds roughly 200,000 clones, about 66% found once. The TCR originated in a man younger than 40 in good health. The chain is built from TRBV7-3 and TRBJ2-3, with D maybe TRBD1 (7 bases). The sample consisted of memory CD4+ T cells sorted from blood. Subset noted: CD45RA-negative fraction. CDR3 protein: CASSSQGGSDTQYF. The CDR3 DNA reads TGTGCCAGCAGCTCCCAGGGGGGCTCAGATACGCAGTATTTT.